The TCR beta chain described here comes from a study of T cells after yellow fever vaccination (dated by TCRdb to between 2017 and 2020). In terms of the full investigation: The SMART-Seq v4 Ultra Low Input RNA kit was used to prepare libraries from fractions with low cell numbers. To follow T-cell clones before and after primary and booster YFV17D yellow fever vaccination, bulk TCR alpha and beta repertoires were sequenced over time. Two healthy male donors made up the cohort, one aged 18 to 30 years and the other aged 30 to 39 years. Blood samples were taken at several timepoints before and after primary and secondary immunization, and bulk PBMC replicates and cell subsets were isolated.

Taken with the paper, the label for treatment or condition translates to: live attenuated yellow fever vaccine strain. Two biological replicates of bulk PBMCs were collected at each blood-draw timepoint. PBMCs were isolated from peripheral blood using a standard Ficoll-Paque protocol. TriZol was used to extract RNA from bulk PBMCs, from CD4 and CD8 fractions, and from dextramer-positive and dextramer-negative fractions. General findings and caveats noted by the study authors: Computational filtering was required because FACS-sorted repertoires could contain abundant contaminating clonotypes from the bulk population. Compared with the primary T-cell response, the secondary T-cell response was faster but weaker, reaching its peak on day 5 rather than on day 15. The study included only two donors, which limits how far the findings can be generalized. Most clones expanded after primary vaccination were re-detected after the booster (96% of CD4 and around 88% of CD8), suggesting broad memory maintenance. A small share of clonotypes was detected in both CD4 and CD8 compartments, with the overlap likely arising from convergent recombination.

A remark on this clonotype: Its recognized antigen is unknown. There are no base qualities to consult, and no much larger clone falls within one base.

V is pruned by 6 bases and J by 0 bases, leaving 17 bases of the junction without a gene match. Its CDR3 holds 20 amino acids, cysteine through phenylalanine. Solely the CDR3 DNA is kept, with 60 bases framed from the first base. TCR cDNA was synthesized by 5'RACE template switching, through which a universal primer site and unique molecular identifiers were introduced. cDNA synthesis was primed from both the TCR alpha and TCR beta constant segments. Libraries were amplified in two PCR steps, with sample barcodes and sequencing adapters added in the second step. Sequencing of libraries was performed on Illumina HiSeq 2500 (2x100 bp) or NovaSeq (2x150 bp). On the study's bioinformatics: MIGEC handled demultiplexing of reads and collapsing into UMI consensus sequences, while MiXCR performed V(D)J alignment. Using edgeR on replicate PBMC samples, clonotypes were called vaccine-responding if FDR was below 0.01 and the log2 fold change was above 5 up to day 15. Each bulk clonotype received a CD4 or CD8 identity based on whether the sequenced CD4 or CD8 repertoire contained that clonotype at higher abundance. TCRdb applied fastp at Q25 and MiXCR to the public reads, then kept only in-frame beta chains. Rows with a matching CDR3 protein are joined into one entry that keeps the most common DNA and genes. In this record, the V and J calls reflect TCRdb's handling and not the investigators' own analysis. The sample contains approximately 550,000 distinct CDR3 sequences, 15% to 20% of them found a single time. The top ten constitute roughly an eighth of the sample.

This TCR came from a man between 25 and 39 years old who received the YFV17D yellow fever vaccine. The receptor chain draws on TRBV12-3 or TRBV12-4 and TRBJ2-6, and 7 junction bases match TRBD1. Source: PBMCs, taken 15 days after the yellow fever booster vaccination. The CDR3 is CASSPLNHGQASSGANVLTF. The DNA sequence is TGTGCCAGCAGCCCTTTAAACCACGGACAGGCTTCCTCTGGGGCCAACGTCCTGACTTTC.